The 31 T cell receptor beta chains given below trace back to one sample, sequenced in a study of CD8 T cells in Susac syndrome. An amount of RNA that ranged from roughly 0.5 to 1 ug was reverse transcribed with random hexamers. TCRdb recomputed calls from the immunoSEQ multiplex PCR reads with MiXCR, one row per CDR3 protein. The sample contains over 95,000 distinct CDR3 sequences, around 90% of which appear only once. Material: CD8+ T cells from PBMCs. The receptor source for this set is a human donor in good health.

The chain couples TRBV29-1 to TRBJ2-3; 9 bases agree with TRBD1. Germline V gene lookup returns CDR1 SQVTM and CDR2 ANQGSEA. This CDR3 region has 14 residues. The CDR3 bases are TGCACCGCAGCGGACAGGGGTACGAGGCATACGCAGTATTTT. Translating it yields CTAADRGTRHTQYF.

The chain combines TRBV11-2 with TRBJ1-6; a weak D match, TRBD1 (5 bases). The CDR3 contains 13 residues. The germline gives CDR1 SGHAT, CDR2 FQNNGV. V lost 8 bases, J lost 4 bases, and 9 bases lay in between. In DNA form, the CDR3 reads TGTGCCAGCGGGACCGAATATAATTCACCCCTCCACTTT. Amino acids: CASGTEYNSPLHF. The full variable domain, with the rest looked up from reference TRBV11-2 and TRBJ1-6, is EAGVAQSPRYKIIEKRQSVAFWCNPISGHATLYWYQQILGQGPKLLIQFQNNGVVDDSQLPKDRFSAERLKGVDSTLKIQPAKLEDSAVYLCASGTEYNSPLHFGNGTRLTVT.

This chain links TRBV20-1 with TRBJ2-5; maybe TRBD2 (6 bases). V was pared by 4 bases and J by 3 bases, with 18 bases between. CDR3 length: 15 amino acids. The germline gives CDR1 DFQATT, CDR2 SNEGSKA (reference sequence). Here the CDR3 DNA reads TGCAGTGCTAAAAATCCCGGGAGTCGCAAAGAGACCCAGTACTTC. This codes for CSAKNPGSRKETQYF.

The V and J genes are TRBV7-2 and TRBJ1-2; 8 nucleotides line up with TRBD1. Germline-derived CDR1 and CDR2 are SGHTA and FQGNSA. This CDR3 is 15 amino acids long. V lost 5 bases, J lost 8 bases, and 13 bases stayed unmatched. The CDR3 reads CASSLPDRASRGYTF. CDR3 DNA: TGTGCCAGCAGCCTACCGGACAGGGCGAGCAGAGGCTACACCTTC. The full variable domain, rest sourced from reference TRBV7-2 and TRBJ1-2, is GAGVSQSPSNKVTEKGKDVELRCDPISGHTALYWYRQSLGQGLEFLIYFQGNSAPDKSGLPSDRFSAERTGGSVSTLTIQRTQQEDSAVYLCASSLPDRASRGYTFGSGTRLTVV.

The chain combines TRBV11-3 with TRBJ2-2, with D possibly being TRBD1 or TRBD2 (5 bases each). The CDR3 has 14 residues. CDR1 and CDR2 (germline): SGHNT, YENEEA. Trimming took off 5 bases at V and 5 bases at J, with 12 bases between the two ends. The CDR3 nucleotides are TGTGCCAGCAGCCGGGACCGAGGGACCGGGGAGCTGTTTTTT. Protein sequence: CASSRDRGTGELFF.

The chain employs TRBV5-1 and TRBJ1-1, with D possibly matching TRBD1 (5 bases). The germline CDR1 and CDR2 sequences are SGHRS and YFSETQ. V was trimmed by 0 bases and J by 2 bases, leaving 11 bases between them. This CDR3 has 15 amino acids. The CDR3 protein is CASSLVAGPNTEAFF. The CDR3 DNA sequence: TGCGCCAGCAGCTTGGTCGCAGGGCCAAACACTGAAGCTTTCTTT.

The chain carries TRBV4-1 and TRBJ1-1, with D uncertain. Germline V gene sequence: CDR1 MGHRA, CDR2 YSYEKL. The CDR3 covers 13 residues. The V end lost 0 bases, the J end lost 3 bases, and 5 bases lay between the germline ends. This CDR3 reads CASSQDLYTEAFF. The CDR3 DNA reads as TGCGCCAGCAGCCAAGATCTTTACACTGAAGCTTTCTTT.

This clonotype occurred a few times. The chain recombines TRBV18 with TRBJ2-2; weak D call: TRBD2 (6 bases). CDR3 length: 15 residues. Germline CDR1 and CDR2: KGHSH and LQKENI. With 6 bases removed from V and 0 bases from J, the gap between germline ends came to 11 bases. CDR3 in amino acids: CASSPGLTNTGELFF. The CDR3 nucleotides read TGTGCCAGCTCCCCGGGACTTACGAACACCGGGGAGCTGTTTTTT. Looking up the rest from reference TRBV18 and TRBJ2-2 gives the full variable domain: NAGVMQNPRHLVRRRGQEARLRCSPMKGHSHVYWYRQLPEEGLKFMVYLQKENIIDESGMPKERFSAEFPKEGPSILRIQQVVRGDSAAYFCASSPGLTNTGELFFGEGSRLTVL.

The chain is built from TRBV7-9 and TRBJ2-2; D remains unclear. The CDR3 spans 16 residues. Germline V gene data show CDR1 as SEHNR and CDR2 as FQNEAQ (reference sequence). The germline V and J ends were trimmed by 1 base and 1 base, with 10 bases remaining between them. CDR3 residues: CASSLDPPGNTGELFF. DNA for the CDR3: TGTGCCAGCAGCTTAGATCCGCCAGGGAACACCGGGGAGCTGTTTTTT.

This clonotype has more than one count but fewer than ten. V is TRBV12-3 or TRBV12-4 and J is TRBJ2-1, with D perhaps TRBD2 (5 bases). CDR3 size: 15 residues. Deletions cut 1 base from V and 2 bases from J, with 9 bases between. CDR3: CASSLGAVTYNEQFF. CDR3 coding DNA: TGTGCCAGCAGTTTAGGAGCGGTAACCTACAATGAGCAGTTCTTC.

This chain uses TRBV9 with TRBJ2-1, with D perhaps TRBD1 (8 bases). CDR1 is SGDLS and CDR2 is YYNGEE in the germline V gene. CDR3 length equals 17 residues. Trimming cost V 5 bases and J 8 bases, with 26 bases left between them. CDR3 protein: CASSIQLRTGRADEQFF. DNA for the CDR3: TGTGCCAGCAGTATACAGCTTAGGACAGGGAGGGCGGATGAGCAGTTCTTC.

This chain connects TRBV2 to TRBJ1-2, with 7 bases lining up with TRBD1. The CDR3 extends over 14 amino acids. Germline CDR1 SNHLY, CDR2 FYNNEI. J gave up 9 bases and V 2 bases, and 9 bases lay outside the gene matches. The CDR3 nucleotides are TGTGCCAGCAGTGAAACAGGGGTAACTTCTAGCTACACCTTC. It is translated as CASSETGVTSSYTF.

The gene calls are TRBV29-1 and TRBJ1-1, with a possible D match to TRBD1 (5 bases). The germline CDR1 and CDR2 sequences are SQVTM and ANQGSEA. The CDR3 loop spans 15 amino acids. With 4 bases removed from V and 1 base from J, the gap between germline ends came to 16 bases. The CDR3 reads CSVGSPGRGNTEAFF. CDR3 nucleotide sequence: TGCAGCGTTGGGTCCCCGGGACGGGGGAACACTGAAGCTTTCTTT.

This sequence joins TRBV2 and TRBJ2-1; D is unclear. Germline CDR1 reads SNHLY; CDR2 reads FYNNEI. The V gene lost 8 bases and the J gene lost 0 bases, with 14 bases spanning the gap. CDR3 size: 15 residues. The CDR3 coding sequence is TGTGCCAGCGGCTGGGTCCAGAGCTCCTACAATGAGCAGTTCTTC. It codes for CASGWVQSSYNEQFF.

As DNA, the CDR3 is TGTGCCAGCAGTTATAAGCGGGATCAGGAGACCCAGTACTTC. Protein: CASSYKRDQETQYF. This chain uses TRBV27 with TRBJ2-5; TRBD2 matches 7 bases. Germline V gene lookup returns CDR1 MNHEY and CDR2 SMNVEV (reference sequence). This CDR3 contains 14 residues. The junction had 7 bases not matched to a gene; V was cut back by 4 bases and J by 5 bases.

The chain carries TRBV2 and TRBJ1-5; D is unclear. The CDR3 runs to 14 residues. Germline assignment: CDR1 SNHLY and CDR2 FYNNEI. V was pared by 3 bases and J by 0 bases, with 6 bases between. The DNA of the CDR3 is TGTGCCAGCAGTGAGGGAAATAGCAATCAGCCCCAGCATTTT. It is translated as CASSEGNSNQPQHF. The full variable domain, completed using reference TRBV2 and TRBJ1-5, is EPEVTQTPSHQVTQMGQEVILRCVPISNHLYFYWYRQILGQKVEFLVSFYNNEISEKSEIFDDQFSVERPDGSNFTLKIRSTKLEDSAMYFCASSEGNSNQPQHFGDGTRLSIL.

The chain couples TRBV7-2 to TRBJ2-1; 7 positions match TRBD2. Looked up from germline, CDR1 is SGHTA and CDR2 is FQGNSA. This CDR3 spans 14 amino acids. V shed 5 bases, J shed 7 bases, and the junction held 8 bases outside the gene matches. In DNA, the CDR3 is TGTGCCAGCAGCCTCGCCGGGACTACGAATGAGCAGTTCTTC. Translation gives CASSLAGTTNEQFF.

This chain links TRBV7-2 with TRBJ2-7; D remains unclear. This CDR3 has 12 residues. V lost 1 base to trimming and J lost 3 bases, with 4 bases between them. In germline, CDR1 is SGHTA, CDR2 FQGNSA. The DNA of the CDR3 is TGTGCCAGCAGCTTAGTTCGCTACGAGCAGTACTTC. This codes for CASSLVRYEQYF.

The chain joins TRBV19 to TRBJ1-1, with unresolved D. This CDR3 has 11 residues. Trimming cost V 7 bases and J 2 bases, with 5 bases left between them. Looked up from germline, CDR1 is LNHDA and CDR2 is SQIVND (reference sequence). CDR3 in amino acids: CASTGNTEAFF. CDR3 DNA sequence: TGTGCCAGTACCGGAAACACTGAAGCTTTCTTT. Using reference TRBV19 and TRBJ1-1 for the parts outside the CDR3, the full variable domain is DGGITQSPKYLFRKEGQNVTLSCEQNLNHDAMYWYRQDPGQGLRLIYYSQIVNDFQKGDIAEGYSVSREKKESFPLTVTSAQKNPTAFYLCASTGNTEAFFGQGTRLTVV.

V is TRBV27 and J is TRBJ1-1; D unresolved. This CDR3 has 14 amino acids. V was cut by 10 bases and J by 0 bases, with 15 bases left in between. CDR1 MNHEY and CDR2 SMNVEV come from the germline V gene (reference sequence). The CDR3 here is CATGENKMNTEAFF. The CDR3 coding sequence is TGTGCCACCGGAGAAAACAAGATGAACACTGAAGCTTTCTTT.

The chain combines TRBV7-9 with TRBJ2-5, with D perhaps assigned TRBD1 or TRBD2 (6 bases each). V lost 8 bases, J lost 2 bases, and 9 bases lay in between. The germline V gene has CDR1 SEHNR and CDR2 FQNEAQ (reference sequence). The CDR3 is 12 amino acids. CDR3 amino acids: CASGGRQETQYF. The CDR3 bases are TGTGCCAGCGGGGGGCGGCAAGAGACCCAGTACTTC.

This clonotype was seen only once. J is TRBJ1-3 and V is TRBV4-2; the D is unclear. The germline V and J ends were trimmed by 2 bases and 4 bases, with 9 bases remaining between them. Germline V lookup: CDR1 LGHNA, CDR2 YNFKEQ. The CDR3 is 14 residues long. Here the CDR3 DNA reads TGTGCCAGCAGCCAACCCGGCGGCGGAAACACCATATATTTT. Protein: CASSQPGGGNTIYF.

In DNA form, the CDR3 reads TGTGCCTGGGATGGTCCCTGGGGGTTCTTC. Protein sequence: CAWDGPWGFF. The genes are TRBV30 and TRBJ2-1, with D unresolved. Germline V gives CDR1 GTSNPN, CDR2 SVGIG (reference sequence). Deletions cut 5 bases from V and 15 bases from J, with 14 bases between. This CDR3 comprises 10 residues.

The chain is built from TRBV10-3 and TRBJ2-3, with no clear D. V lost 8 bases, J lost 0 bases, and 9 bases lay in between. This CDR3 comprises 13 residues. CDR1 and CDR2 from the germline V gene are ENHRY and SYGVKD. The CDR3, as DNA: TGTGCCATCCGGCCAATTAGCACAGATACGCAGTATTTT. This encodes CAIRPISTDTQYF.

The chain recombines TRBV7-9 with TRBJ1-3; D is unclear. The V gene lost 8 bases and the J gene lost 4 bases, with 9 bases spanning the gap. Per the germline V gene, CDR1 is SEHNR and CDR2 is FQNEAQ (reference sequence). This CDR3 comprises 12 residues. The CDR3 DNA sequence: TGTGCCAGCTTAGTTTCCGGAAACACCATATATTTT. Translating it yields CASLVSGNTIYF.

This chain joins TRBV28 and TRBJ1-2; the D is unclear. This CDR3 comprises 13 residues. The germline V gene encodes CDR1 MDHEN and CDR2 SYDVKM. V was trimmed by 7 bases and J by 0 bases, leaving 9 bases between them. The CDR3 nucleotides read TGTGCCAGCACCCTGCTCACTAACTATGGCTACACCTTC. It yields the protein CASTLLTNYGYTF.

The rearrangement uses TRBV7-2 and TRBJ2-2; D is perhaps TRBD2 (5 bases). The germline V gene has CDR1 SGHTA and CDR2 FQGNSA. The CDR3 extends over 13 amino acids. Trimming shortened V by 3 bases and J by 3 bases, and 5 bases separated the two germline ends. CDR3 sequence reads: CASSFGDTGELFF. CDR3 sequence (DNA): TGTGCCAGCAGCTTCGGGGACACCGGGGAGCTGTTTTTT.

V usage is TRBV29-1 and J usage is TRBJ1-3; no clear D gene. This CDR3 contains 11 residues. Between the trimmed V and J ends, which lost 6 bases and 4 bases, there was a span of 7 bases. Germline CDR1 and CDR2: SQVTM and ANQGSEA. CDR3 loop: CSVSQGNTIYF. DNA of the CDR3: TGCAGCGTCTCTCAAGGAAACACCATATATTTT.

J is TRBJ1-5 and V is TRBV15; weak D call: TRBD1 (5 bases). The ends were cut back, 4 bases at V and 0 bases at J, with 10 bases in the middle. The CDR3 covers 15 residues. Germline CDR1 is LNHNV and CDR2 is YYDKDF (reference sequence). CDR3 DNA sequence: TGTGCCACCAGCACGACAGAGAATAGCAATCAGCCCCAGCATTTT. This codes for CATSTTENSNQPQHF.

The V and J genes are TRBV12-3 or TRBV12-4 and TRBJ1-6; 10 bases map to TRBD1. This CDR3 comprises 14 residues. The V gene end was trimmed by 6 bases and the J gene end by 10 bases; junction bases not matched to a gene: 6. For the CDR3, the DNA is TGTGCCAGCAGGAGGACAGGGGGGAGCTCACCCCTCCACTTT. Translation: CASRRTGGSSPLHF.

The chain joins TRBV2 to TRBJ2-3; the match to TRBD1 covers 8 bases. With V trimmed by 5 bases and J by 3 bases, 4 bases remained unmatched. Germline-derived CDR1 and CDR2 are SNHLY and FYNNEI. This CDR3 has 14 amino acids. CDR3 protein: CASSLRTGTDTQYF. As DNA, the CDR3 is TGTGCCAGCAGTCTAAGGACAGGGACAGATACGCAGTATTTT. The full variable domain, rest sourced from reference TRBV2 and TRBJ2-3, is EPEVTQTPSHQVTQMGQEVILRCVPISNHLYFYWYRQILGQKVEFLVSFYNNEISEKSEIFDDQFSVERPDGSNFTLKIRSTKLEDSAMYFCASSLRTGTDTQYFGPGTRLTVL.